Below, one TCR beta chain is given with its context. This sample stems from a study of OX40 agonist ivuxolimab in advanced cancers. On the study more broadly: Ivuxolimab, an antibody that agonizes OX40 (CD134), was administered to the patients. Patients in dose escalation had liver, melanoma, kidney or head and neck cancers. Prior checkpoint blockade (anti-PD-1, anti-PD-L1 or anti-CTLA-4) was permitted; 40% had it. Partial responses were achieved by three patients, one with hepatocellular carcinoma and two with cutaneous melanoma.

Generated by immunoSEQ multiplex PCR, the TCRdb table keeps only in-frame clones and is missing some. The table includes roughly 13,000 clones, roughly 90% detected once. V lost 5 bases to trimming and J lost 1 base; unmatched junction nucleotides: 10. CDR3 size: 18 residues. The germline CDR1 and CDR2 sequences are SGHNT and YYREEE (reference sequence). This chain connects TRBV5-4 to TRBJ1-3; TRBD1 matches 12 bases. The sequence derives from an adult with an advanced solid tumor such as melanoma, head and neck, liver or kidney cancer. Sequences were derived from CD4+ or CD8+ T cells sorted from blood, sampled in a trial of the OX40 agonist ivuxolimab. The CDR3 sequence is CASSLGTGGLWSGNTIYF. In DNA form, the CDR3 reads TGTGCCAGCAGTCTCGGGACAGGGGGCTTATGGTCTGGAAACACCATATATTTT. The complete variable domain, with remaining parts taken from reference TRBV5-4 and TRBJ1-3, reads ETGVTQSPTHLIKTRGQQVTLRCSSQSGHNTVSWYQQALGQGPQFIFQYYREEENGRGNFPPRFSGLQFPNYSSELNVNALELDDSALYLCASSLGTGGLWSGNTIYFGEGSWLTVV.